The T cell receptor (beta chain) under discussion was sequenced for a study of blood T cell repertoires in COVID-19. Study as a whole: The analysed material was cDNA or gDNA that came from T cells, B-cell-depleted T cells, or PBMCs.

TCRdb keeps only in-frame clones here, not all; method: immunoSEQ multiplex PCR. The data show 350,000 or so clones, around 87% seen once. Germline-derived CDR1 and CDR2 are MGHRA and YSYEKL. The CDR3 covers 17 residues. J lost 6 bases, V lost 2 bases, and 10 bases had no gene match. Followed longitudinally, the Seattle patients had been enrolled during active infection. The chain combines TRBV4-1 with TRBJ2-3, with 11 nucleotides matching TRBD1. The sample taken for sequencing was peripheral blood. This receptor was obtained from a woman aged 25 to 39 with COVID-19, enrolled during active disease. Written as DNA, the CDR3 is TGCGCCAGCAGCCAAAACGGGGGTGGGACAGGGGGTGATACGCAGTATTTT. Amino acid sequence: CASSQNGGGTGGDTQYF.